Listed below are T cell receptor beta chains from one sample, sequenced in a study of OX40 agonist ivuxolimab in advanced cancers. Repertoires were generated with immunoSEQ multiplex PCR, while TCRdb's copy carries only in-frame clones and drops some. Of about 53,000 clones listed, approximately 91% are singletons. Source: CD4+ or CD8+ T cells sorted from blood, taken in a trial of the OX40 agonist ivuxolimab. All receptors come from an adult with an advanced solid tumor such as melanoma, head and neck, liver or kidney cancer. Each CDR3 is given with its conserved first and last residue. D genes are given only for firm matches. Expanded clones are given a class, and other clones once, few, many or no size at all.

TRBJ1-2,TRBV5-1,NA,NA,TGCGCCAGCAGCTTGGTGGGGATTGGCTACACCTTC,CASSLVGIGYTF
TRBJ2-6,TRBV28,NA,NA,TGTGCCAGCAGTTTGGGCAGTCACGGGGCCAACGTCCTGACTTTC,CASSLGSHGANVLTF
TRBJ1-1,TRBV6-1,NA,NA,TGTGCCAGCAGTTACCCACCGAGGGCTTTCTTT,CASSYPPRAFF
TRBJ2-3,TRBV7-9,NA,NA,TGTGCCAGCAGCTCTCCAGCCTACACTAGCACAGATACGCAGTATTTT,CASSSPAYTSTDTQYF
TRBJ2-2,TRBV19,NA,NA,TGTGCCAGTACGGGTAGGATTTTGAACACCGGGGAGCTGTTTTTT,CASTGRILNTGELFF
TRBJ2-1,TRBV2,TRBD2,NA,TGTGCCAGCAGTAGGCGGGAGTGGTACAATGAGCAGTTCTTC,CASSRREWYNEQFF
TRBJ1-5,TRBV2,NA,few,TGTGCCAGCAACAGGCTCAGTAGCAATCAGCCCCAGCATTTT,CASNRLSSNQPQHF
TRBJ2-5,TRBV5-1,NA,NA,TGCGCCAGCAGCTTAACCGGGAGCGAGACCCAGTACTTC,CASSLTGSETQYF
TRBJ2-3,TRBV4-1,NA,NA,TGCGCCAGCAGCCAGTATTGGCGGAACACAGATACGCAGTATTTT,CASSQYWRNTDTQYF
TRBJ2-7,TRBV7-9,NA,few,TGTGCCAGCGCGGCAGGGACCTACGAGCAGTACTTC,CASAAGTYEQYF
TRBJ1-1,TRBV7-2,NA,NA,TGTGCCAGCAGCATACCACGGGACATAACTGAAGCTTTCTTT,CASSIPRDITEAFF
TRBJ2-7,TRBV5-1,NA,NA,TGCGCCAGCAGCGAACCGGGAGCCCTCTACGAGCAGTACTTC,CASSEPGALYEQYF
TRBJ2-3,TRBV7-3,NA,NA,TGTGCCAGCAGCCCCTCAGGCGTGGAGAATACGCAGTATTTT,CASSPSGVENTQYF
TRBJ1-6,TRBV10-2,NA,NA,TGCGCCAGCAGTGATGTACGGGTAAATTCACCCCTCCACTTT,CASSDVRVNSPLHF
TRBJ1-3,TRBV30,TRBD1,NA,TGTGCCTGGAGTCACAGACAGGGTCTCTCTGGAAACACCATATATTTT,CAWSHRQGLSGNTIYF
TRBJ2-2,TRBV7-8,TRBD1,NA,TGTGCCAGCAGCCGTGACAGGGGGTCAGCCGGGGAGCTGTTTTTT,CASSRDRGSAGELFF
TRBJ1-5,TRBV6-1,TRBD1,once,TGTGCCAGCAGTGGGGACAGGGGGCAGAGTGGTAATCAGCCCCAGCATTTT,CASSGDRGQSGNQPQHF
TRBJ1-4,TRBV7-9,NA,NA,TGTGCCAGCAGCTTAGGGGGGAAACTGTTTTTT,CASSLGGKLFF
TRBJ1-5,TRBV28,NA,once,TGTGCCAGCGTCGCGAGCAATCAGCCCCAGCATTTT,CASVASNQPQHF
TRBJ1-1,TRBV19,NA,NA,TGTGCCAGTAGATTATTCCCCTGGGGGGGGGAGAACACTGAAGCTTTCTTT,CASRLFPWGGENTEAFF
TRBJ2-3,TRBV9,NA,NA,TGTGCCAGCAGCGCGCGCGATGGGGCGACAGATACGCAGTATTTT,CASSARDGATDTQYF
TRBJ1-4,TRBV28,NA,NA,TGTGCCAGCAGTCAGGATGAAAAACTGTTTTTT,CASSQDEKLFF
TRBJ2-7,TRBV18,NA,NA,TGTGCCAGCTCATTCTCCGGGACTCCAGCCTACGAGCAGTACTTC,CASSFSGTPAYEQYF
TRBJ2-3,TRBV9,NA,NA,TGTGCCAGCAGCGTAGCAAGCAGCACAGATACGCAGTATTTT,CASSVASSTDTQYF
TRBJ1-2,TRBV4-1,NA,medium-sized,TGCGCCAGCAGCGTCACAGGGAACTATGGCTACACCTTC,CASSVTGNYGYTF
TRBJ2-7,TRBV6-5,NA,NA,TGTGCCAGCAGTTACTCAGGGGCAGGGCCCTACGAGCAGTACTTC,CASSYSGAGPYEQYF
TRBJ2-7,TRBV7-3,NA,NA,TGTGCCAGCAGCCCCGGGCAGGCTAATAACGAGCAGTACTTC,CASSPGQANNEQYF
TRBJ2-7,TRBV7-2,NA,NA,TGTGCCAGCAGCGCCCAAGCCAACTACGAGCAGTACTTC,CASSAQANYEQYF
TRBJ2-5,TRBV7-9,TRBD1,NA,TGTGCCAGCAGACCACAGGGGGCGCCCGAGACCCAGTACTTC,CASRPQGAPETQYF
TRBJ1-1,TRBV15,NA,NA,TGTGCCACCAGCAGAAAGACAGAGCCGATCACTGAAGCTTTCTTT,CATSRKTEPITEAFF
TRBJ2-5,TRBV7-6,NA,NA,TGTGCCAGCAGCGACCGCAGGGAGACCCAGTACTTC,CASSDRRETQYF